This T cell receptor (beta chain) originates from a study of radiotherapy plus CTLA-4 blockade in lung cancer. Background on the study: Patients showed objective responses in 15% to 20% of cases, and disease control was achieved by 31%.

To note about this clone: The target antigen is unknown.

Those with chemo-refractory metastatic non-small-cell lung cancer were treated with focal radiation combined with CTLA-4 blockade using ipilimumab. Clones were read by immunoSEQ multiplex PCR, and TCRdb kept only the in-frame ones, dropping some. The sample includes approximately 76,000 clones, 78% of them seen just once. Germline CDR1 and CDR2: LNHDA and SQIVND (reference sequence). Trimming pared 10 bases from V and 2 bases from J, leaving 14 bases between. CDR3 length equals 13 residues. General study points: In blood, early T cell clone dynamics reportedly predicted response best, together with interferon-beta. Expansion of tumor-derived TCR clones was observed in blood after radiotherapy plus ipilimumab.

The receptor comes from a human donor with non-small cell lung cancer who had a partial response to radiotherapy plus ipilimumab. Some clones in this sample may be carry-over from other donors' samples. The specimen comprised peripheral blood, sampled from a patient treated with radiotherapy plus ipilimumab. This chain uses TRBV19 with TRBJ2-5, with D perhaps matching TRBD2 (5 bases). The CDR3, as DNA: TGTGCCACAGCGGACCAGATACAAGAGACCCAGTACTTC. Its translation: CATADQIQETQYF.